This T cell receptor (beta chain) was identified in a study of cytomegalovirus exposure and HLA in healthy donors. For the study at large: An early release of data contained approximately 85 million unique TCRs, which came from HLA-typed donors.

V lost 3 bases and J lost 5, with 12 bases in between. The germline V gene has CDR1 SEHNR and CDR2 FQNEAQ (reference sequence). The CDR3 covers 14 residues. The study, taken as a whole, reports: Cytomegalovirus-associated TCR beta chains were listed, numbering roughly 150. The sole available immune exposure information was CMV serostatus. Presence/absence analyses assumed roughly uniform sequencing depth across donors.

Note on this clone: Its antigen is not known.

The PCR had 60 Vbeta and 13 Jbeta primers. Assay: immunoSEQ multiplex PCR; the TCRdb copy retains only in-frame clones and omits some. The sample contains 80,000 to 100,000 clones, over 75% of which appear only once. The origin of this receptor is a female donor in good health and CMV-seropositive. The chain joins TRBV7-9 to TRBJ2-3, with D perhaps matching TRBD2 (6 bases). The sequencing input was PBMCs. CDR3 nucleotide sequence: TGTGCCAGCAGCTTGAACTCGGAGGGAGATACGCAGTATTTT. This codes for CASSLNSEGDTQYF.